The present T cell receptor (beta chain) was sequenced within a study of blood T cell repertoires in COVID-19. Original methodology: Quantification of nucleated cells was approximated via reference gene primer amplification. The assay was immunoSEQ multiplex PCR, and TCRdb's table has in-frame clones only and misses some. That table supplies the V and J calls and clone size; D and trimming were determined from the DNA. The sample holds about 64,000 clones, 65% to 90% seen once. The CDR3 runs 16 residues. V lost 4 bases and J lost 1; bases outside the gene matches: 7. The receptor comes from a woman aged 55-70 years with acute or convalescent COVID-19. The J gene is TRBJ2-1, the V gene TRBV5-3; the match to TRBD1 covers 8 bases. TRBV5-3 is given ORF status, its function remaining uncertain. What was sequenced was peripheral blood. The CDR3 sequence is CARSKDRARSYNEQFF. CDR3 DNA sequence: TGTGCCAGAAGCAAGGACAGGGCTCGGTCCTACAATGAGCAGTTCTTC.